The present T cell receptor (beta chain) was sequenced within a study of control samples from healthy donors and cancer patients. Trimming took 5 bases from V and 6 from J; bases not matched to a gene: 9. The CDR3 runs 16 residues. The germline V gene encodes CDR1 MNHNY and CDR2 SVGAGI (reference sequence). Libraries were prepared by immunoSEQ multiplex PCR; TCRdb keeps only in-frame clonotypes and omits some of them. The table records 100,000 to 150,000 clones, 70% to 90% of them present only once. Sequencing was performed on blood. The rearrangement links TRBV6-6 to TRBJ2-2; 10 nucleotides agree with TRBD2. The receptor's source is a man in his 60s in good health. The CDR3 loop reads CASSRDSGGFAGELFF. Written as DNA, the CDR3 is TGTGCCAGCAGTCGAGATAGCGGGGGGTTCGCCGGGGAGCTGTTTTTT.